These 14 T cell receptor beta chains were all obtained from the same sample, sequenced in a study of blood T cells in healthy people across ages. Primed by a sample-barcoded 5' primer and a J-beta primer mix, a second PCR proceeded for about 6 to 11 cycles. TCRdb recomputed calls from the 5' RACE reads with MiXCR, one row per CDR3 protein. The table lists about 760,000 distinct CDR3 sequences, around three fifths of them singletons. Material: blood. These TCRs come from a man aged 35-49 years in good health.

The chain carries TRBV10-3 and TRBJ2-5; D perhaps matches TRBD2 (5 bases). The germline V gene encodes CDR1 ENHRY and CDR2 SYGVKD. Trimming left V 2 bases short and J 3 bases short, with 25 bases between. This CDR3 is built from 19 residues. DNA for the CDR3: TGTGCCATCAGTGAGCCAAGAGGGTTTTGGGCGGACGCTAAAGAGACCCAGTACTTC. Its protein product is CAISEPRGFWADAKETQYF.

Here the CDR3 DNA reads TGCGCCAGCAGCCCACATACGGTTCGGCTAGCGGCCGAGTATGAGCAGTTCTTC. This gives the protein CASSPHTVRLAAEYEQFF. V usage is TRBV5-1 and J usage is TRBJ2-1; TRBD2 aligns across 7 bases. V shed 4 bases, J shed 8 bases, and the junction held 21 bases outside the gene matches. CDR1 is SGHRS, CDR2 YFSETQ, per germline. The CDR3 contains 18 residues.

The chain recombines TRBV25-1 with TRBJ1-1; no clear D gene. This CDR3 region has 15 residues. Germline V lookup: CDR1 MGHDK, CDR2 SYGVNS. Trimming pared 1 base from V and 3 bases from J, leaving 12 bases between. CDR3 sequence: CASSESGGYYTEAFF. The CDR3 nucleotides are TGTGCCAGCAGTGAATCAGGAGGGTATTACACTGAAGCTTTCTTT.

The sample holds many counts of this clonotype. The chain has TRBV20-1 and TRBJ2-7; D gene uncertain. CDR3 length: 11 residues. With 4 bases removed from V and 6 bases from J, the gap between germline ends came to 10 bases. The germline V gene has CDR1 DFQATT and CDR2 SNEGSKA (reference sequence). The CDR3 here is CSAKNGAEQYF. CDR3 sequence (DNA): TGCAGTGCTAAAAACGGAGCCGAGCAGTACTTC.

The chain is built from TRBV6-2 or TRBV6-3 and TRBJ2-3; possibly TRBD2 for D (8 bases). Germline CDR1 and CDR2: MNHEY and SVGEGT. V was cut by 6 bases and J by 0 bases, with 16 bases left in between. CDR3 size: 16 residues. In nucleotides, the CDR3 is TGTGCCAGCAGCCGGGAGGGGGCCCCTAGCACAGATACGCAGTATTTT. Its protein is CASSREGAPSTDTQYF.

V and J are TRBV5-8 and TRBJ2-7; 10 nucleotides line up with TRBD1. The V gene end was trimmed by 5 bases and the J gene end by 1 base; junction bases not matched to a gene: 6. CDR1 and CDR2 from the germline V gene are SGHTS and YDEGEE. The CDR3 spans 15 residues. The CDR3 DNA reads TGTGCCAGCAGAAGGCCGGGACAGGGGTCCTACGAGCAGTACTTC. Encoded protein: CASRRPGQGSYEQYF. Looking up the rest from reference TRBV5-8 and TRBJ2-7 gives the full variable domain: EAGVTQSPTHLIKTRGQQATLRCSPISGHTSVYWYQQALGLGLQFLLWYDEGEERNRGNFPPRFSGRQFPNYSSELNVNALELEDSALYLCASRRPGQGSYEQYFGPGTRLTVT.

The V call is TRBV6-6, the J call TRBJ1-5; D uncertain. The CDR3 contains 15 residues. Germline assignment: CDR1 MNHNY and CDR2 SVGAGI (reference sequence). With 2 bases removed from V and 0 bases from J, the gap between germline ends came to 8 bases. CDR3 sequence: CASSYLAGSNQPQHF. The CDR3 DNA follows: TGTGCCAGCAGTTACCTCGCCGGTAGCAATCAGCCCCAGCATTTT.

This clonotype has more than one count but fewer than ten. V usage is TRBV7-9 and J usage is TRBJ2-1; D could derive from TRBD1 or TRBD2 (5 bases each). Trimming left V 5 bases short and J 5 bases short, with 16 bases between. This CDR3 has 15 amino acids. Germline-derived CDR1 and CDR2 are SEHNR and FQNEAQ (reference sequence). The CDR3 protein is CASSPGTRGNNEQFF. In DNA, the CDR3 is TGTGCCAGCAGCCCCGGGACCAGAGGGAACAATGAGCAGTTCTTC.

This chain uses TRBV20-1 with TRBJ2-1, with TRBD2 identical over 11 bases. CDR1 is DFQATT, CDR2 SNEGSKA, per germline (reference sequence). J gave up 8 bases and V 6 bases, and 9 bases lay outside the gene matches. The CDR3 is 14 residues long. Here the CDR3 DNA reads TGCAGTGCAGATAGCGGGAGGGTGGTTGATGAGCAGTTCTTC. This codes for CSADSGRVVDEQFF.

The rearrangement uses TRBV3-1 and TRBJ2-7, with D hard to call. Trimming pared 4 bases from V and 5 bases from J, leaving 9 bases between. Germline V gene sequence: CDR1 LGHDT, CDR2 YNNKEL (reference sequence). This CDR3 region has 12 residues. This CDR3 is CASSLMSDEQYF. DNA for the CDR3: TGTGCCAGCAGCCTAATGTCCGACGAGCAGTACTTC.

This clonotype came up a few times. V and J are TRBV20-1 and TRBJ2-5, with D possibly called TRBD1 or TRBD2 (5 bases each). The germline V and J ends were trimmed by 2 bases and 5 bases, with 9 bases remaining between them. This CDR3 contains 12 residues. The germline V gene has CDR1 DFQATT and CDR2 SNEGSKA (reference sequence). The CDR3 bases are TGCAGTGCTAGACCGGGGCGGGAGACCCAGTACTTC. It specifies CSARPGRETQYF.

CDR3 coding DNA: TGTGCCAGCAGCCCAAGACTAGCGGGGAGCTCCTACAATGAGCAGTTCTTC. Protein sequence: CASSPRLAGSSYNEQFF. The chain uses TRBV7-3 and TRBJ2-1, with 11 bases matching TRBD2. The CDR3 has 17 amino acids. After removal of 5 bases from V and 0 bases from J, the junction contained 6 bases not matched to a gene. Germline CDR1 is SGHTA and CDR2 is FQGTGA.

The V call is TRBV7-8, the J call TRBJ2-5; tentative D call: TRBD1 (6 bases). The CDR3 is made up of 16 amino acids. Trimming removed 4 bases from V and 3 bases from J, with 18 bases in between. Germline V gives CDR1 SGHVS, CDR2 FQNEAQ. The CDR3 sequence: CASSSRRDRPKETQYF. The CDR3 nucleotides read TGTGCCAGCAGCTCCCGGCGCGACAGGCCGAAAGAGACCCAGTACTTC.

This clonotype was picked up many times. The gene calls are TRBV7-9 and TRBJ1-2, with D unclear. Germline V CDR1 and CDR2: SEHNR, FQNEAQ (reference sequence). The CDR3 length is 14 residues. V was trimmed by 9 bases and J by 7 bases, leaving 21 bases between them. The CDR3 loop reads CASQAGKSGIGYTF. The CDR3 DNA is TGTGCCAGTCAGGCGGGGAAATCGGGCATTGGCTACACCTTC.